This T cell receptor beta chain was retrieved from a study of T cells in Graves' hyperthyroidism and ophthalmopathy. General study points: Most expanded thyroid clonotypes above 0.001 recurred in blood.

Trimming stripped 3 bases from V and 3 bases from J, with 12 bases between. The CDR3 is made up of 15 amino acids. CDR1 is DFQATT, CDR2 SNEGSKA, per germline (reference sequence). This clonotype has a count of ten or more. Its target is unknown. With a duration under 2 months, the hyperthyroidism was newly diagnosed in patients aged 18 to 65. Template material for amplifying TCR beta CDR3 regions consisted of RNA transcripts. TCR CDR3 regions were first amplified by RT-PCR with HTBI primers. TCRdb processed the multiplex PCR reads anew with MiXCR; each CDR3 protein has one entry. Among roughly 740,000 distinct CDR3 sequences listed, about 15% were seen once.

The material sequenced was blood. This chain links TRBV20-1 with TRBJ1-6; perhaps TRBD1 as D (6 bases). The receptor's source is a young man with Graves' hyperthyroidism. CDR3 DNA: TGCAGTGCTAGTTCAGGGGAGGTCTATAATTCACCCCTCCACTTT. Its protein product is CSASSGEVYNSPLHF.